Listed here are 22 T cell receptor beta chains from one sample, sequenced in a study of blood T cells in healthy people across ages (dated by TCRdb to about 2015). The library was built by means of 5' RACE. The sequencer listed for this sample is Illumina HiSeq 2500. A second PCR of roughly 7 to 11 cycles was performed with a sample-barcoded 5' primer and a J-beta primer mix. TCRdb reran the public reads through fastp at Q25 and MiXCR, keeping productive beta chains. Every CDR3 protein is listed once, alongside the most common genes and DNA of its rows. This sample comprises about 1.8 million distinct CDR3 sequences, roughly 52% of them detected only once. The ten most abundant clones make up less than 2.5% of the sample. Sequencing was done on a sample of blood. The origin of the receptors is a woman aged 40 to 50 in good health.

This clonotype was observed a handful of times. This chain connects TRBV20-1 to TRBJ2-5; D perhaps matches TRBD2 (5 bases). Deletions cut 6 bases from V and 9 bases from J, with 20 bases between. This CDR3 comprises 13 residues. From germline, CDR1 is DFQATT and CDR2 SNEGSKA (reference sequence). The CDR3 spells CSARRGLLMAQYF. CDR3 sequence (DNA): TGCAGTGCCCGGAGAGGACTCCTAATGGCCCAGTACTTC.

The chain has TRBV10-3 and TRBJ2-1; 9 positions match TRBD1. After removal of 7 bases from V and 5 bases from J, the junction contained 9 bases not matched to a gene. Germline CDR1 and CDR2: ENHRY and SYGVKD. This CDR3 comprises 15 residues. CDR3 in amino acids: CAIKPGQGNNNEQFF. CDR3 sequence (DNA): TGTGCCATCAAACCGGGACAGGGAAATAACAATGAGCAGTTCTTC.

V and J are TRBV7-8 and TRBJ2-7; possible D gene TRBD1, 5 bases. The CDR3 has 12 amino acids. Per germline, CDR1 SGHVS and CDR2 FQNEAQ. Trimming removed 1 base at V and 11 bases at J, with 12 bases between. CDR3 region: CASSLEAGHKYF. In nucleotides, the CDR3 is TGTGCCAGCAGCTTAGAGGCAGGACACAAGTACTTC.

This clonotype has only a few counts. CDR3 in amino acids: CSASRRGGPYEQFF. CDR3 in DNA: TGCAGTGCTAGTCGGCGGGGGGGCCCCTATGAGCAGTTCTTC. This sequence joins TRBV20-1 and TRBJ2-1; 9 nucleotides agree with TRBD2. The CDR3 runs to 14 residues. CDR1 DFQATT and CDR2 SNEGSKA come from the germline V gene (reference sequence). Trimming took 3 bases from V and 8 from J; bases not matched to a gene: 8.

The chain employs TRBV7-2 and TRBJ1-2; D call uncertain. V was pared by 5 bases and J by 0 bases, with 13 bases between. Germline assignment: CDR1 SGHTA and CDR2 FQGNSA. The CDR3 covers 15 residues. CDR3 in amino acids: CASSLPRSSNYGYTF. DNA for the CDR3: TGTGCCAGCAGCCTGCCCAGGTCCTCTAACTATGGCTACACCTTC.

This clonotype was seen only a few times. The rearrangement uses TRBV9 and TRBJ2-3; TRBD2 matches 7 bases. V dropped 4 bases and J dropped 12; count of bases not matched to a gene: 17. The CDR3 contains 15 residues. Germline CDR1 SGDLS, CDR2 YYNGEE. CDR3 loop: CASSPSGGYPPSQYF. As DNA, the CDR3 is TGTGCCAGCAGCCCCTCGGGAGGATATCCACCGTCACAGTATTTT.

There are a few counts of this clonotype. The chain joins TRBV6-2 or TRBV6-3 to TRBJ1-2; TRBD1 matches 7 bases. This CDR3 is 13 amino acids long. Germline CDR1 reads MNHEY; CDR2 reads SVGEGT. The DNA for the CDR3 is TGTGCAAGCCTCTCGGGACAGAACTATGGCTACACCTTC. Amino acids: CASLSGQNYGYTF.

This clonotype has just a few counts. J is TRBJ2-1 and V is TRBV7-8; 9 bases line up with TRBD2. Germline V gene data show CDR1 as SGHVS and CDR2 as FQNEAQ. This CDR3 contains 13 residues. Trimming at V came to 0 bases and at J to 15 bases, leaving 6 bases not matched to a gene. The CDR3: CASSLASGTSPFF. The CDR3 bases are TGTGCCAGCAGCTTAGCGTCCGGGACTAGCCCGTTCTTC.

Worth noting for this clonotype: Since a much larger clone is just one base distant, this may be a read error. This chain connects TRBV14 to TRBJ2-5; D not certain. The length of the CDR3 is 16 residues. V lost 0 bases and J lost 5, with 16 bases in between. Germline assignment: CDR1 SGHDN and CDR2 FVKESK. CDR3: CASSQDFDTPEETQYF. The CDR3 DNA reads as TGTGCCAGCAGCCAAGATTTTGACACACCGGAGGAGACCCAGTACTTC.

V is TRBV29-1 and J is TRBJ2-5; maybe TRBD1 (6 bases). Gene TRBJ2-7 matches the end of the DNA better, so the J call may be wrong. The CDR3 is 15 amino acids. Germline V gene lookup returns CDR1 SQVTM and CDR2 ANQGSEA. The CDR3 region is CSVRALLDRGNEQYF. CDR3 bases: TGCAGCGTTCGGGCCCTGCTGGACAGAGGAAACGAGCAGTACTTC.

The chain employs TRBV20-1 and TRBJ2-7, with D perhaps given as TRBD1 or TRBD2 (5 bases each). V was clipped by 5 bases and J by 0 bases, with 11 bases between them. The CDR3 consists of 13 residues. Per germline, CDR1 DFQATT and CDR2 SNEGSKA (reference sequence). Written as DNA, the CDR3 is TGCAGTGCTGAGGGAGACAGCTCCTACGAGCAGTACTTC. Encoded protein: CSAEGDSSYEQYF.

This chain joins TRBV9 and TRBJ1-6, with D unresolved. In germline, CDR1 is SGDLS, CDR2 YYNGEE. Trimming removed 0 bases from V and 10 bases from J, with 14 bases in between. The CDR3 is 15 amino acids. The CDR3 nucleotides are TGTGCCAGCAGCGTAGCTACAGACATCCTATCACCCCTCCACTTT. Protein product: CASSVATDILSPLHF.

This clonotype came up a few times. V is TRBV28 and J is TRBJ2-3, with 11 bases lining up with TRBD2. The CDR3 is 18 residues long. CDR1 MDHEN and CDR2 SYDVKM come from the germline V gene. V was pared by 3 bases and J by 1 base, with 9 bases of the junction left unmatched. The CDR3 DNA is TGTGCCAGCAGTTTTTCCCAGCCGGGACTAGCGGGCACAGATACGCAGTATTTT. Its translation is CASSFSQPGLAGTDTQYF.

This chain connects TRBV6-5 to TRBJ2-6; 14 bases map to TRBD2. CDR1 and CDR2 from the germline V gene are MNHEY and SVGAGI. This CDR3 has 17 residues. Trimming at V came to 4 bases and at J to 1 base, leaving 0 bases not matched to a gene. The CDR3 reads CASSWTSGGSGANVLTF. The CDR3 region has the DNA TGTGCCAGCAGTTGGACTAGCGGGGGGTCTGGGGCCAACGTCCTGACTTTC.

The V call is TRBV5-8, the J call TRBJ2-7; possibly TRBD1 for D (5 bases). The CDR3 length is 13 residues. CDR1 and CDR2 from the germline V gene are SGHTS and YDEGEE. The V end was cut by 5 bases, the J end by 3 bases, with 12 bases between. The CDR3 here is CASRPRALYEQYF. CDR3 nucleotides: TGTGCCAGCAGACCCAGGGCTCTCTACGAGCAGTACTTC.

This sequence joins TRBV3-1 and TRBJ1-2; possible D gene TRBD1, 5 bases. CDR3 length: 15 amino acids. CDR1 is LGHDT and CDR2 is YNNKEL in the germline V gene (reference sequence). Between the trimmed V and J ends, which lost 4 bases and 6 bases, there was a span of 18 bases. The CDR3 region is CASSPSKAGKHGYTF. CDR3 nucleotides: TGTGCCAGCAGCCCGTCCAAAGCAGGGAAGCATGGCTACACCTTC.

The chain carries TRBV2 and TRBJ2-1; 7 bases agree with TRBD2. The end of the DNA is better explained by TRBJ2-7, so the J call may be wrong. Per germline, CDR1 SNHLY and CDR2 FYNNEI. The CDR3 consists of 14 residues. The CDR3 reads CASSVRGEGNEQYF. CDR3 nucleotide sequence: TGTGCCAGCAGTGTACGGGGGGAGGGCAATGAGCAGTACTTC.

This clonotype has only a few counts. The J gene is TRBJ2-1, the V gene TRBV4-3; D may be TRBD1 (5 bases). Germline CDR1 reads LGHNA; CDR2 reads YSLEER. The CDR3 length is 14 residues. Trimming cost V 4 bases and J 6 bases, with 13 bases left between them. The CDR3 region is CASSLTTGFNEQFF. CDR3 coding DNA: TGCGCCAGCAGCCTCACAACAGGATTCAATGAGCAGTTCTTC.

This clonotype turned up a few times. The rearrangement uses TRBV20-1 and TRBJ1-2; D unclear. V gave up 1 base and J gave up 8 bases, with 17 bases separating them. CDR3 length: 14 residues. Germline V gene sequence: CDR1 DFQATT, CDR2 SNEGSKA (reference sequence). CDR3 protein: CSARAGGSEIGYTF. Here the CDR3 DNA reads TGCAGTGCTAGAGCCGGAGGCAGTGAAATCGGCTACACCTTC.

The chain recombines TRBV4-3 with TRBJ2-1; the D is unclear. Germline lookup yields CDR1 LGHNA and CDR2 YSLEER. Trimming removed 0 bases from V and 0 bases from J, with 15 bases in between. This CDR3 contains 18 residues. CDR3 protein: CASSQDPSASYSYNEQFF. Written as DNA, the CDR3 is TGCGCCAGCAGCCAAGATCCCTCGGCCAGCTACTCCTACAATGAGCAGTTCTTC.

V is TRBV20-1 and J is TRBJ2-7; D perhaps matches TRBD2 (7 bases). CDR3 size: 15 residues. Germline values: CDR1 DFQATT, CDR2 SNEGSKA (reference sequence). V was shortened by 0 bases and J by 2 bases, with 14 bases between the two germline ends. This CDR3 reads CSARDHGGRTYEQYF. The DNA for the CDR3 is TGCAGTGCTAGAGATCACGGGGGGCGGACCTACGAGCAGTACTTC.

A few counts support this clonotype. CDR3 sequence reads: CASSQDTGVREKLFF. As DNA, the CDR3 is TGCGCCAGCAGCCAAGATACCGGAGTGAGGGAAAAACTGTTTTTT. The chain has TRBV4-3 and TRBJ1-4; no firm D call. From germline, CDR1 is LGHNA and CDR2 YSLEER. The CDR3 runs to 15 residues. V lost 0 bases to trimming and J lost 8 bases, with 13 bases between them.